These 30 T cell receptor beta chains were sequenced from one sample in a study of CD8 T cells in ankylosing spondylitis. No antigen has been assigned to these receptors. Via MiXCR, TCRdb re-called the 5' RACE reads, giving one row per CDR3 protein. The sample shows roughly 440,000 distinct CDR3 sequences, 17% of them seen only once. Study results and limitations: Among TCR beta sequences, a motif of about 8 highly homologous variants appeared characteristic of ankylosing spondylitis blood.

Sequenced material: blood, either unsorted or a sorted T cell fraction (not recorded which). Source of these receptors: a male donor with ankylosing spondylitis.

The chain joins TRBV5-4 to TRBJ2-2, with 7 nucleotides matching TRBD2. Germline V lookup: CDR1 SGHNT, CDR2 YYREEE (reference sequence). This CDR3 region has 17 residues. J was trimmed by 2 bases and V by 4 bases; bases with no gene match: 11. CDR3 sequence (DNA): TGTGCCAGCAGCCCACGGAGACCGGGGGGTAACACCGGGGAGCTGTTTTTT. Amino acids: CASSPRRPGGNTGELFF.

This clonotype was seen a few times. This sequence joins TRBV29-1 and TRBJ1-2; tentatively, D is TRBD1 (6 bases). The germline gives CDR1 SQVTM, CDR2 ANQGSEA. This CDR3 contains 12 residues. V was shortened by 3 bases and J by 2 bases, with 7 bases between the two germline ends. The CDR3, as DNA: TGCAGCGTTGATCAGGGGAACTATGGCTACACCTTC. Amino acids: CSVDQGNYGYTF.

The V gene is TRBV29-1, the J gene TRBJ1-2; D is unresolved. CDR1 is SQVTM and CDR2 is ANQGSEA in the germline V gene. The CDR3 has 11 amino acids. The V and J ends lost 4 bases and 4 bases respectively, with 7 bases between them. For the CDR3, the DNA is TGCAGCGTTGTAGCAGTCTATGGCTACACCTTC. Its protein product is CSVVAVYGYTF.

The chain has TRBV2 and TRBJ2-7, with 10 bases that match TRBD2. Trimming cost V 4 bases and J 7 bases; bases outside gene matches: 7. Germline V gene data show CDR1 as SNHLY and CDR2 as FYNNEI. This CDR3 is built from 14 residues. The CDR3 coding sequence is TGTGCCAGCAGTGTGGTAGCGGGGGGCTGGGAGCAGTACTTC. Translating it yields CASSVVAGGWEQYF.

This chain connects TRBV20-1 to TRBJ2-5, with TRBD2 matching 9 bases. J gave up 11 bases and V 1 base, and 8 bases lay outside the gene matches. The CDR3 has 13 amino acids. Germline V lookup: CDR1 DFQATT, CDR2 SNEGSKA (reference sequence). CDR3 residues: CSARVPAGGSQYF. CDR3 in DNA: TGCAGTGCTAGAGTGCCAGCGGGGGGATCACAGTACTTC.

In its sample, this clonotype was seen many times. The genes are TRBV29-1 and TRBJ2-5, with 7 bases lining up with TRBD1. CDR3 length: 12 amino acids. Trimming at V came to 4 bases and at J to 5 bases, leaving 4 bases not matched to a gene. Germline CDR1 is SQVTM and CDR2 is ANQGSEA. In nucleotides, the CDR3 is TGCAGCGTTGGACAGGGATCGGAGACCCAGTACTTC. This codes for CSVGQGSETQYF.

In this sample, this clonotype turned up many times. The chain employs TRBV7-9 and TRBJ1-1; TRBD1 matches 8 bases. The V segment lost 4 bases and the J segment 0 bases; nucleotides outside the gene matches: 7. The CDR3 contains 16 residues. The germline CDR1 and CDR2 sequences are SEHNR and FQNEAQ (reference sequence). The CDR3 is CASSSGTGKLNTEAFF. In DNA, the CDR3 is TGTGCCAGCAGCTCCGGGACAGGCAAATTGAACACTGAAGCTTTCTTT.

The genes are TRBV11-2 and TRBJ2-7, with D unclear. Trimming cost V 3 bases and J 0 bases, with 9 bases left between them. This CDR3 is 14 amino acids long. Germline V gene data show CDR1 as SGHAT and CDR2 as FQNNGV. CDR3 residues: CASSLTSRSYEQYF. In DNA, the CDR3 is TGTGCCAGCAGCTTGACAAGCCGCTCCTACGAGCAGTACTTC.

This clonotype was detected only once. The chain uses TRBV3-1 and TRBJ2-7; D tentatively reads TRBD1 or TRBD2 (5 bases each). V was pared by 3 bases and J by 3 bases, with 12 bases between. This CDR3 contains 14 residues. Germline V gene sequence: CDR1 LGHDT, CDR2 YNNKEL (reference sequence). Written as DNA, the CDR3 is TGTGCCAGCAGCCAGGGACCCTCGATCTACGAGCAGTACTTC. Amino acids: CASSQGPSIYEQYF.

This rearrangement joins TRBV4-1 to TRBJ1-1; D not certain. This CDR3 is built from 15 residues. Germline CDR1 MGHRA, CDR2 YSYEKL. The germline V and J ends were trimmed by 0 bases and 1 base, with 9 bases remaining between them. The CDR3 nucleotides read TGCGCCAGCAGCCAAGAAGGGCACCCGAACACTGAAGCTTTCTTT. Its translation: CASSQEGHPNTEAFF.

This clonotype was detected only a few times. The rearrangement links TRBV20-1 to TRBJ1-2, with D hard to call. Germline V gene data show CDR1 as DFQATT and CDR2 as SNEGSKA (reference sequence). Trimming pared 6 bases from V and 5 bases from J, leaving 13 bases between. The CDR3 sequence is 12 residues long. This CDR3 reads CSAPAGHYGYTF. As DNA, the CDR3 is TGCAGTGCCCCTGCTGGGCATTATGGCTACACCTTC.

This clonotype was recorded a few times. This chain connects TRBV7-2 to TRBJ2-1, with a weak D call TRBD2 (6 bases). The CDR3 runs to 13 residues. Germline loops: CDR1 SGHTA, CDR2 FQGNSA. Trimming removed 4 bases at V and 7 bases at J, with 11 bases between. CDR3 amino acids: CASSSGRGNEQFF. The CDR3 bases are TGTGCCAGCAGCTCCGGGCGGGGTAATGAGCAGTTCTTC.

The chain is built from TRBV6-5 and TRBJ2-1; weak D call: TRBD1 (5 bases). Germline V lookup: CDR1 MNHEY, CDR2 SVGAGI. Trimming removed 4 bases from V and 5 bases from J, with 21 bases in between. This CDR3 is 17 amino acids long. The CDR3 DNA sequence: TGTGCCAGCAGTTCATACCTCGACAGTCCCAAGCACAATGAGCAGTTCTTC. Amino acid sequence: CASSSYLDSPKHNEQFF.

The chain uses TRBV28 and TRBJ1-6, with D perhaps matching TRBD1 (5 bases). This CDR3 region has 14 residues. Trimming took off 0 bases at V and 11 bases at J, with 11 bases between the two ends. The germline V gene encodes CDR1 MDHEN and CDR2 SYDVKM. CDR3: CASSLWGGRTPLHF. The CDR3 bases are TGTGCCAGCAGTTTATGGGGGGGAAGGACACCCCTCCACTTT.

This clonotype was counted between two and nine times. The V and J genes are TRBV20-1 and TRBJ2-7; 9 bases are a match to TRBD1. Trimming cost V 1 base and J 4 bases; bases outside gene matches: 5. The CDR3 is 14 residues long. Per germline, CDR1 DFQATT and CDR2 SNEGSKA (reference sequence). CDR3 bases: TGCAGTGCTAGAGTGGGACAGGGTCCATACGAGCAGTACTTC. Translating it yields CSARVGQGPYEQYF.

The chain links TRBV4-1 to TRBJ2-1; D might be TRBD2 (6 bases). V was pared by 3 bases and J by 8 bases, with 14 bases between. CDR1 is MGHRA and CDR2 is YSYEKL in the germline V gene. This CDR3 contains 14 residues. The chain's CDR3 is CASSQAGFADEQFF. In DNA, the CDR3 is TGCGCCAGCAGCCAGGCGGGGTTTGCGGATGAGCAGTTCTTC.

V is TRBV19 and J is TRBJ1-5, with D possibly matching TRBD1 (6 bases). The V end lost 7 bases, the J end lost 2 bases, and 21 bases lay between the germline ends. The V gene's germline CDR1 is LNHDA and CDR2 SQIVND (reference sequence). This CDR3 is built from 17 residues. Here the CDR3 reads CASKAQAGGSGNQPQHF. In DNA form, the CDR3 reads TGTGCCAGTAAGGCCCAGGCGGGGGGCTCGGGCAATCAGCCCCAGCATTTT.

This clonotype was counted ten times or more. The chain has TRBV5-1 and TRBJ1-5, with 7 bases fitting TRBD1. The V gene's germline CDR1 is SGHRS and CDR2 YFSETQ. With V trimmed by 7 bases and J by 6 bases, 10 bases remained unmatched. The CDR3 runs to 14 residues. The DNA for the CDR3 is TGCGCCAGCCGACAGGTAGCAGGGGGTCAGCCCCAGCATTTT. It codes for CASRQVAGGQPQHF. The variable domain in full, with the rest retrieved from reference TRBV5-1 and TRBJ1-5, is KAGVTQTPRYLIKTRGQQVTLSCSPISGHRSVSWYQQTPGQGLQFLFEYFSETQRNKGNFPGRFSGRQFSNSRSEMNVSTLELGDSALYLCASRQVAGGQPQHFGDGTRLSIL.

V is TRBV7-2 and J is TRBJ2-7, with a possible D match to TRBD1 (6 bases). This CDR3 comprises 15 residues. V lost 5 bases and J lost 3, with 17 bases in between. Germline lookup yields CDR1 SGHTA and CDR2 FQGNSA. CDR3 residues: CASSPRPGTIYEQYF. The DNA for the CDR3 is TGTGCCAGCAGCCCTCGACCCGGGACAATCTACGAGCAGTACTTC.

The sample holds a few counts of this clonotype. The gene calls are TRBV4-2 and TRBJ1-5, with D unclear. Trimming removed 2 bases from V and 3 bases from J, with 5 bases in between. Germline V gene lookup returns CDR1 LGHNA and CDR2 YNFKEQ. The CDR3 totals 13 residues. CDR3 DNA: TGTGCCAGCAGCCAATCAACCAATCAGCCCCAGCATTTT. It specifies CASSQSTNQPQHF.

This chain connects TRBV24-1 to TRBJ2-2, with D tentatively TRBD1 or TRBD2 (5 bases each). Trimming stripped 7 bases from V and 4 bases from J, with 9 bases between. The V gene's germline CDR1 is KGHDR and CDR2 SFDVKD. There are 13 residues in the CDR3. CDR3 sequence reads: CATRAGGTGELFF. Here the CDR3 DNA reads TGTGCCACCAGGGCTGGGGGCACCGGGGAGCTGTTTTTT.

The chain recombines TRBV2 with TRBJ1-5; tentative D call: TRBD1 (5 bases). V was trimmed by 6 bases and J by 2 bases, leaving 11 bases between them. CDR3 length: 14 amino acids. Germline V gene lookup returns CDR1 SNHLY and CDR2 FYNNEI. The CDR3 sequence: CASRRGEGNQPQHF. CDR3 DNA: TGTGCCAGCAGGAGGGGAGAAGGCAATCAGCCCCAGCATTTT.

The V call is TRBV4-3, the J call TRBJ2-5, with 10 bases matching TRBD2. V gave up 4 bases and J gave up 5 bases; unmatched junction bases: 7. The CDR3 has 15 residues. The germline gives CDR1 LGHNA, CDR2 YSLEER. CDR3 sequence reads: CASSLGGLALETQYF. CDR3 in DNA: TGCGCCAGCAGCCTAGGGGGACTAGCGTTGGAGACCCAGTACTTC.

This clonotype came up a few times. The gene calls are TRBV28 and TRBJ1-2; D might be TRBD1 (6 bases). From germline, CDR1 is MDHEN and CDR2 SYDVKM. The CDR3 length is 13 residues. Trimming cost V 6 bases and J 5 bases, with 13 bases left between them. The DNA for the CDR3 is TGTGCCAGCAGCGTGAACAGGGCTTATGGCTACACCTTC. Its translation: CASSVNRAYGYTF.

The chain uses TRBV7-2 and TRBJ2-1; 8 bases are shared with TRBD1. This CDR3 region has 16 residues. Germline CDR1 reads SGHTA; CDR2 reads FQGNSA. The V and J ends lost 6 bases and 4 bases, in that order; junction bases with no gene match: 11. The CDR3 loop reads CASRPPGGAGYNEQFF. CDR3 bases: TGTGCCAGCAGGCCTCCAGGGGGCGCGGGATACAATGAGCAGTTCTTC. Drawing the rest from reference TRBV7-2 and TRBJ2-1, the complete variable domain is GAGVSQSPSNKVTEKGKDVELRCDPISGHTALYWYRQSLGQGLEFLIYFQGNSAPDKSGLPSDRFSAERTGGSVSTLTIQRTQQEDSAVYLCASRPPGGAGYNEQFFGPGTRLTVL.

The J gene is TRBJ2-2, the V gene TRBV5-1; 8 nucleotides align to TRBD1. Trimming took 4 bases from V and 4 from J; bases not matched to a gene: 6. From germline, CDR1 is SGHRS and CDR2 YFSETQ. This CDR3 has 15 amino acids. This chain's CDR3 is CASSTGTGFTGELFF. The DNA for the CDR3 is TGCGCCAGCAGCACAGGGACAGGTTTCACCGGGGAGCTGTTTTTT.

V and J are TRBV4-1 and TRBJ2-2; tentative D call: TRBD2 (6 bases). Trimming left V 0 bases short and J 2 bases short, with 13 bases between. This CDR3 region has 17 residues. Germline-derived CDR1 and CDR2 are MGHRA and YSYEKL. CDR3 nucleotides: TGCGCCAGCAGCCAAGATAAAGGGAGGACAAACACCGGGGAGCTGTTTTTT. This gives the protein CASSQDKGRTNTGELFF.

Remarks on this clonotype: It may be a read error: a sequence one base away is much more abundant. This chain links TRBV6-1 with TRBJ2-1; D gene uncertain. The CDR3 contains 14 residues. CDR1 and CDR2 (germline): MNHNS, SASEGT. The CDR3 DNA reads TGTTCCAGCAGTCTGACGGGCCGCGCGAATGAGCAGTTCTTC. Protein sequence: CSSSLTGRANEQFF.

The table lists this clonotype with many counts. The gene calls are TRBV12-3 or TRBV12-4 and TRBJ2-1; 14 nucleotides line up with TRBD2. V trimming: 7 bases; J trimming: 7 bases; junction bases outside the gene matches: 6. CDR3 length equals 15 residues. CDR3: CASTSGTSGSNEQFF. In DNA, the CDR3 is TGTGCCAGCACTTCCGGGACTAGCGGGAGTAATGAGCAGTTCTTC.

This clonotype was recorded at least ten times. The chain is built from TRBV12-3 or TRBV12-4 and TRBJ2-1; 8 bases map to TRBD2. The CDR3 length is 17 residues. V dropped 3 bases and J dropped 5; count of bases not matched to a gene: 12. Here the CDR3 DNA reads TGTGCCAGCAGTTTTTATCTGGCGGGGGGCCGCGACAATGAGCAGTTCTTC. This codes for CASSFYLAGGRDNEQFF.